This TCR beta chain is drawn from a study of metastatic and nonmetastatic thyroid tumors. Across the study: Repertoires were compared across blood and tumor or nodule tissue from malignant and benign thyroid patients.

TCRdb redid the clone calls on the PCR reads using MiXCR. The table has some 21,000 clones, over 25% seen once. All patients reached thyroid surgery having received no treatment beforehand. This CDR3 comprises 16 residues. J was trimmed by 5 bases and V by 3 bases; bases with no gene match: 11. Per germline, CDR1 MDHEN and CDR2 SYDVKM. This sequence joins TRBV28 and TRBJ2-3; 7 bases agree with TRBD1. Sequencing was done on a sample of tumor tissue. This clonotype was obtained from a male donor with papillary thyroid cancer or a benign thyroid nodule (not recorded which). Some clones in this sample may be carry-over from other donors' samples. CDR3 in amino acids: CASSFPLRGQEDTQYF. CDR3 coding DNA: TGTGCCAGCAGTTTTCCGTTAAGGGGGCAGGAAGATACGCAGTATTTT.